The 18 T cell receptor beta chains below were found in one sample sequenced in a study of T-cell reconstitution after alpha-beta-depleted transplantation in children. Unique molecular identifiers were incorporated during preparation of the TCRbeta library. MiXCR was run by TCRdb on the PCR reads, yielding one entry per CDR3 protein. The sample lists over 150,000 distinct CDR3 sequences; 11% were seen once. The source was PBMCs, collected before TCRalphabeta/CD19-depleted stem cell transplant. These receptors were obtained from a boy younger than 10 with acute myeloid leukemia, due to receive a stem cell transplant.

The table lists this clonotype with many counts. This chain links TRBV9 with TRBJ1-6; tentatively, D is TRBD1 (5 bases). This CDR3 has 15 amino acids. Germline CDR1 reads SGDLS; CDR2 reads YYNGEE. The V gene lost 0 bases and the J gene lost 6 bases, with 10 bases spanning the gap. CDR3 bases: TGTGCCAGCAGCGTAGACCGTGACAGTAATTCACCCCTCCACTTT. Protein sequence: CASSVDRDSNSPLHF.

This clonotype was picked up many times. This sequence joins TRBV12-3 or TRBV12-4 and TRBJ1-2; D unresolved. V lost 2 bases, J lost 1 base, and 5 bases lay in between. This CDR3 is 13 amino acids long. This chain's CDR3 is CASSLNFNYGYTF. The CDR3 DNA follows: TGTGCCAGCAGTTTAAATTTTAACTATGGCTACACCTTC.

This clonotype was found a few times. This chain connects TRBV20-1 to TRBJ2-7; D uncertain. The CDR3 runs to 13 residues. V lost 5 bases, J lost 2 bases, and 13 bases lay in between. Looked up from germline, CDR1 is DFQATT and CDR2 is SNEGSKA (reference sequence). This CDR3 reads CSAGVPATYEQYF. CDR3 in DNA: TGCAGTGCTGGGGTGCCAGCTACCTACGAGCAGTACTTC.

The chain has TRBV18 and TRBJ2-2; perhaps TRBD1 as D (6 bases). The length of the CDR3 is 14 residues. Trimming left V 9 bases short and J 1 base short, with 12 bases between. Germline V gene data show CDR1 as KGHSH and CDR2 as LQKENI. CDR3 amino acids: CASQPGQNTGELFF. The CDR3 DNA reads as TGTGCCAGTCAACCGGGACAGAACACCGGGGAGCTGTTTTTT.

This clonotype appeared many times. The V and J genes are TRBV12-3 or TRBV12-4 and TRBJ1-6; D unclear. CDR3 size: 10 residues. Trimming cost V 3 bases and J 11 bases, with 2 bases left between them. The CDR3 DNA reads TGTGCCAGCAGTTTGGCACCCCTCCACTTT. Translated, it gives CASSLAPLHF.

This clonotype was detected ten times or more. This rearrangement joins TRBV29-1 to TRBJ2-5; D unresolved. V dropped 2 bases and J dropped 2 bases, with 12 bases sitting between them. CDR3 length: 14 residues. Per germline, CDR1 SQVTM and CDR2 ANQGSEA. CDR3 sequence reads: CSVEKRAYQETQYF. DNA for the CDR3: TGCAGCGTTGAAAAAAGGGCATATCAAGAGACCCAGTACTTC.

This clonotype has a count of ten or more. The V and J genes are TRBV27 and TRBJ2-6; D gene uncertain. V was shortened by 6 bases and J by 0 bases, with 12 bases between the two germline ends. Germline V gene sequence: CDR1 MNHEY, CDR2 SMNVEV (reference sequence). The CDR3 consists of 16 residues. The CDR3 sequence is CASSRTPYSGANVLTF. The CDR3 DNA is TGTGCCAGCAGCCGAACCCCGTACTCTGGGGCCAACGTCCTGACTTTC.

This clonotype was counted ten times or more. The rearrangement uses TRBV20-1 and TRBJ1-6; D is possibly TRBD1 (6 bases). Germline lookup yields CDR1 DFQATT and CDR2 SNEGSKA (reference sequence). The length of the CDR3 is 12 residues. V dropped 4 bases and J dropped 9 bases, with 10 bases sitting between them. The CDR3 is CSAKPRGSPLHF. In nucleotides, the CDR3 is TGCAGTGCTAAGCCCAGGGGTTCACCCCTCCACTTT.

This clonotype occurred many times. The rearrangement uses TRBV14 and TRBJ1-2; no clear D gene. CDR3 length equals 13 residues. V was pared by 3 bases and J by 4 bases, with 9 bases between. The germline CDR1 and CDR2 sequences are SGHDN and FVKESK. DNA of the CDR3: TGTGCCAGCAGCCAGAACATTGGCTATGGCTACACCTTC. Residues: CASSQNIGYGYTF.

The sample holds many counts of this clonotype. The chain combines TRBV6-6 with TRBJ2-3; TRBD1 is a possible D gene (7 bases). Germline V CDR1 and CDR2: MNHNY, SVGAGI (reference sequence). Trimming removed 5 bases at V and 5 bases at J, with 20 bases between. There are 16 residues in the CDR3. The CDR3 here is CASSPQGGQGGDTQYF. CDR3 nucleotides: TGTGCCAGCAGTCCCCAGGGGGGCCAAGGCGGAGATACGCAGTATTTT.

This clonotype appeared many times. This chain joins TRBV20-1 and TRBJ1-5; D is unresolved. CDR1 and CDR2 (germline): DFQATT, SNEGSKA (reference sequence). V dropped 1 base and J dropped 6 bases, with 13 bases sitting between them. This CDR3 has 14 residues. DNA for the CDR3: TGCAGTGCTAGAGCTGGTAGGGCGGGTCAGCCCCAGCATTTT. Residues: CSARAGRAGQPQHF.

In its sample, this clonotype was seen many times. The genes are TRBV20-1 and TRBJ2-4; perhaps TRBD2 as D (6 bases). This CDR3 has 14 amino acids. V was cut by 5 bases and J by 1 base, with 12 bases left in between. Looked up from germline, CDR1 is DFQATT and CDR2 is SNEGSKA (reference sequence). The CDR3 DNA reads as TGCAGTGCTCCAGGGACTGCGGCCAAAAACATTCAGTACTTC. As protein: CSAPGTAAKNIQYF.

This clonotype was observed many times. The chain has TRBV27 and TRBJ1-2; D perhaps matches TRBD1 (5 bases). This CDR3 has 13 residues. Per the germline V gene, CDR1 is MNHEY and CDR2 is SMNVEV (reference sequence). V was pared by 6 bases and J by 7 bases, with 15 bases between. CDR3 residues: CASRLTPGGGYTF. The DNA of the CDR3 is TGTGCCAGCAGGCTGACACCGGGGGGTGGCTACACCTTC.

This clonotype was observed many times. The V gene is TRBV7-8, the J gene TRBJ2-3; TRBD2 aligns across 8 bases. The CDR3 length is 16 residues. Per the germline V gene, CDR1 is SGHVS and CDR2 is FQNEAQ. V trimming: 1 base; J trimming: 4 bases; junction bases outside the gene matches: 7. CDR3 sequence reads: CASSLEGSGAADTQYF. CDR3 sequence (DNA): TGTGCCAGCAGCTTAGAGGGTAGCGGGGCTGCAGATACGCAGTATTTT.

This clonotype came up many times. The V call is TRBV6-5, the J call TRBJ2-1; the match to TRBD2 covers 13 bases. Germline V gene sequence: CDR1 MNHEY, CDR2 SVGAGI. This CDR3 region has 19 residues. V trimming: 0 bases; J trimming: 7 bases; junction bases outside the gene matches: 12. Here the CDR3 reads CASSYSRTSGGAGRNEQFF. The CDR3 nucleotides read TGTGCCAGCAGTTACTCACGAACTAGCGGGGGGGCTGGTAGGAATGAGCAGTTCTTC.

The chain couples TRBV29-1 to TRBJ2-6; D is ambiguous. V lost 3 bases and J lost 0, with 15 bases in between. The CDR3 spans 17 residues. Germline V lookup: CDR1 SQVTM, CDR2 ANQGSEA. The CDR3 reads CSVEDTQTSSGANVLTF. CDR3 nucleotides: TGCAGCGTTGAGGATACACAAACAAGCTCTGGGGCCAACGTCCTGACTTTC.

This clonotype came up many times. This chain joins TRBV5-1 and TRBJ2-3, with 9 bases lining up with TRBD2. CDR3 length equals 18 residues. V gave up 1 base and J gave up 0 bases; unmatched junction bases: 9. CDR1 and CDR2 from the germline V gene are SGHRS and YFSETQ. The CDR3 protein is CASSLSLAGTPSTDTQYF. For the CDR3, the DNA is TGCGCCAGCAGCTTGAGTCTAGCGGGGACCCCTAGCACAGATACGCAGTATTTT. The complete variable domain, with remaining parts taken from reference TRBV5-1 and TRBJ2-3, reads KAGVTQTPRYLIKTRGQQVTLSCSPISGHRSVSWYQQTPGQGLQFLFEYFSETQRNKGNFPGRFSGRQFSNSRSEMNVSTLELGDSALYLCASSLSLAGTPSTDTQYFGPGTRLTVL.

This clonotype was counted ten times or more. V usage is TRBV5-1 and J usage is TRBJ2-3, with D possibly TRBD2 on 6 matching bases. With 1 base removed from V and 1 base from J, the gap between germline ends came to 10 bases. CDR1 and CDR2 from the germline V gene are SGHRS and YFSETQ. CDR3 length equals 15 residues. Here the CDR3 DNA reads TGCGCCAGCAGCTTGTCGGCGGGACGCACAGATACGCAGTATTTT. Amino acids: CASSLSAGRTDTQYF.